The clone carrying this TCR beta chain is medium-sized (0.01 to 0.1%) in the sample. This entry belongs to a study of early T cells in non-severe SARS-CoV-2 infection. Molecules of cDNA were individually given unique molecular identifiers that were attached to them. TCRdb processed the 5' RACE reads anew with MiXCR; each CDR3 protein has one entry. The sample contains tens of thousands of distinct CDR3 sequences, 18% of which appear only once. This sequence originates from an adult who was a healthcare worker with PCR-confirmed SARS-CoV-2 infection or an uninfected control (not recorded which). The sample in question was whole blood, obtained at baseline.

CDR3 region: CSAQDRDRGITEAFF. CDR3 DNA sequence: TGCAGTGCTCAGGACAGGGACAGGGGAATCACTGAAGCTTTCTTT. The V call is TRBV20-1, the J call TRBJ1-1; 10 nucleotides line up with TRBD1. This CDR3 spans 15 amino acids. V lost 5 bases to trimming and J lost 4 bases; unmatched junction nucleotides: 10. The germline CDR1 and CDR2 sequences are DFQATT and SNEGSKA (reference sequence).